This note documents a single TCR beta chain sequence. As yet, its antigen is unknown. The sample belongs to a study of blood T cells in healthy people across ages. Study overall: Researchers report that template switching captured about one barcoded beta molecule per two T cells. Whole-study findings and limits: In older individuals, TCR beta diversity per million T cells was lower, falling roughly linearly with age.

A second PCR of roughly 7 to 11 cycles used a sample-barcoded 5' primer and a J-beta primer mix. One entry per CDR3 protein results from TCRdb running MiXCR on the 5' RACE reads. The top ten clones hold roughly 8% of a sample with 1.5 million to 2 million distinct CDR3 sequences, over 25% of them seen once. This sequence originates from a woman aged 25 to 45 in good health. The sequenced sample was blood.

The CDR3 DNA reads as TGCAGTGCCCCGAGCTGGGATACGCAGTATTTT. Translated: CSAPSWDTQYF. The chain carries TRBV20-1 and TRBJ2-3; D is unclear. CDR3 length: 11 amino acids. The germline V gene has CDR1 DFQATT and CDR2 SNEGSKA (reference sequence). Trimming shortened V by 6 bases and J by 6 bases, and 10 bases separated the two germline ends.